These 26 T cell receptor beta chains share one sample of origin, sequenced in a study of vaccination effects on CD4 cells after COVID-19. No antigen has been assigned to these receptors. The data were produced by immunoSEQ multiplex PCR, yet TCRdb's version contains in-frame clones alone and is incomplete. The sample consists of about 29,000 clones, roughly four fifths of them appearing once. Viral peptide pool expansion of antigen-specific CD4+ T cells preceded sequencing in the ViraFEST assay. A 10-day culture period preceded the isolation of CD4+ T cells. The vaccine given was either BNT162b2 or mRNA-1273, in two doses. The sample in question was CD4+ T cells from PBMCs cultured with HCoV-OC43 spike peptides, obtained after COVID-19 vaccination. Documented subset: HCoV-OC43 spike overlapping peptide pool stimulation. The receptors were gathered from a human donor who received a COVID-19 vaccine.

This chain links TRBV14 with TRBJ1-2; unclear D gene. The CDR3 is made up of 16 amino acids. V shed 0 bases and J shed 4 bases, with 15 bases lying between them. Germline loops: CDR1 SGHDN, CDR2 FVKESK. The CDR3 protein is CASSQDWAVPTYGYTF. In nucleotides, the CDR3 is TGTGCCAGCAGCCAAGATTGGGCAGTCCCCACCTATGGCTACACCTTC.

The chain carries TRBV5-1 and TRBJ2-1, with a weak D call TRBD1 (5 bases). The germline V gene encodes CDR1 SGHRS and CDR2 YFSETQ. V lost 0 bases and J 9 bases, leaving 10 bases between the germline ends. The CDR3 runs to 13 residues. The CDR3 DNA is TGCGCCAGCAGCTTGGGGGGCTCGGGTGAGCAGTTCTTC. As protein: CASSLGGSGEQFF. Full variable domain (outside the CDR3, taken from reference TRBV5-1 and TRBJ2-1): KAGVTQTPRYLIKTRGQQVTLSCSPISGHRSVSWYQQTPGQGLQFLFEYFSETQRNKGNFPGRFSGRQFSNSRSEMNVSTLELGDSALYLCASSLGGSGEQFFGPGTRLTVL.

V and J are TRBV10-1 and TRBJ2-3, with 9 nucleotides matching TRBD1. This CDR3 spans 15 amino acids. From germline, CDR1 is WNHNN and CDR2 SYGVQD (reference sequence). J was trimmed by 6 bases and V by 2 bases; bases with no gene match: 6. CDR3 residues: CASSEAGQGGDTQYF. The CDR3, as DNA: TGCGCCAGCAGTGAGGCGGGACAGGGTGGGGATACGCAGTATTTT.

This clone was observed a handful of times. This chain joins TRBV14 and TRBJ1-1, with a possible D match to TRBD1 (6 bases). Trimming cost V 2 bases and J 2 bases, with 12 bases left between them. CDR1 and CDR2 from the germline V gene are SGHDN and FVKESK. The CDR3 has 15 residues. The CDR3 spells CASSQLTGRNTEAFF. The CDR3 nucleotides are TGTGCCAGCAGCCAATTAACAGGGAGAAACACTGAAGCTTTCTTT.

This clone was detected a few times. CDR3 loop: CAWSAGTGISPLLHF. The CDR3 DNA reads TGTGCCTGGAGCGCCGGGACAGGGATTTCCCCACTCCTCCACTTT. The rearrangement links TRBV30 to TRBJ1-6; the match to TRBD1 covers 9 bases. Germline trimming cut 3 bases from V and 15 bases from J; bases unmatched to any gene: 15. From germline, CDR1 is GTSNPN and CDR2 SVGIG (reference sequence). The length of the CDR3 is 15 residues.

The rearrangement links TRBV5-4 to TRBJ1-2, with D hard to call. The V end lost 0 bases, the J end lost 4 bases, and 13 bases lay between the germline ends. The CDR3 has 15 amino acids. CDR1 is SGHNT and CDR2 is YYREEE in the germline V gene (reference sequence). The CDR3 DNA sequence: TGTGCCAGCAGCTTGGTTCAGCGGTATGGCTATGGCTACACCTTC. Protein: CASSLVQRYGYGYTF.

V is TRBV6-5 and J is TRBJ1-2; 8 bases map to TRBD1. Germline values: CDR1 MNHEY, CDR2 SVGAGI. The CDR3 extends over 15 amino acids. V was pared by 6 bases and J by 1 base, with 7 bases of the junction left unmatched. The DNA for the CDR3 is TGTGCCAGCAGGGCGGGGACAGGACTTAACTATGGCTACACCTTC. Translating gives CASRAGTGLNYGYTF.

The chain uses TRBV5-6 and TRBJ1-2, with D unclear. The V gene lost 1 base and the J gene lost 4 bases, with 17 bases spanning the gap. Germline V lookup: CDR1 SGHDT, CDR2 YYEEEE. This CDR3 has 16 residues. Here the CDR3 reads CASSLFSLKRFYGYTF. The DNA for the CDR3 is TGTGCCAGCAGCTTGTTTTCCCTTAAAAGGTTCTATGGCTACACCTTC.

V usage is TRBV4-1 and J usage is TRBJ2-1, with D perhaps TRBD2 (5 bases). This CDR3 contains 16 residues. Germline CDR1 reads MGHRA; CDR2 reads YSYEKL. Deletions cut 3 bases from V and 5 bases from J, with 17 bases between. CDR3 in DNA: TGCGCCAGCAGCCAGGCGACCAATATAGCGAACAATGAGCAGTTCTTC. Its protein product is CASSQATNIANNEQFF.

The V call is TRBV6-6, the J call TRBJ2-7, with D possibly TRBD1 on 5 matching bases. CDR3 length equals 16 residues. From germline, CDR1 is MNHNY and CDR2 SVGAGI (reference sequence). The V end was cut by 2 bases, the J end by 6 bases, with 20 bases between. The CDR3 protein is CASSYNDNRNSGEQYF. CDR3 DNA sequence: TGTGCCAGCAGTTACAACGATAACAGGAATTCGGGCGAGCAGTACTTC.

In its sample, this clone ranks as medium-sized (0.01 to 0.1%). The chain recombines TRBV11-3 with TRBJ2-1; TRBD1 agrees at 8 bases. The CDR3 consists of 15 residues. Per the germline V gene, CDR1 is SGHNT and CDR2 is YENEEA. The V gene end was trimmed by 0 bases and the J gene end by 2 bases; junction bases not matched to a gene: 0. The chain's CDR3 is CASSLEQGAYNEQFF. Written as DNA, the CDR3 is TGTGCCAGCAGCTTAGAACAGGGGGCCTACAATGAGCAGTTCTTC.

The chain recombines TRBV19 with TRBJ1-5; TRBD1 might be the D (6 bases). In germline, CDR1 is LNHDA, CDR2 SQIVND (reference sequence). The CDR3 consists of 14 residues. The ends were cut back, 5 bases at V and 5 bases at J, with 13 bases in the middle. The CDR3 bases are TGTGCCAGTAGTGTCAGACAGGCCGATCAGCCCCAGCATTTT. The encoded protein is CASSVRQADQPQHF.

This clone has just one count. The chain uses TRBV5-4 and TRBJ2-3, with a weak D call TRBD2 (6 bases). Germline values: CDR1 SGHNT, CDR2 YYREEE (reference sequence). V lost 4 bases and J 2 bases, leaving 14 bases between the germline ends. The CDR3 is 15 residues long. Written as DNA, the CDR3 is TGTGCCAGCAGCCAGGGACTTCGCATCACAGATACGCAGTATTTT. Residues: CASSQGLRITDTQYF.

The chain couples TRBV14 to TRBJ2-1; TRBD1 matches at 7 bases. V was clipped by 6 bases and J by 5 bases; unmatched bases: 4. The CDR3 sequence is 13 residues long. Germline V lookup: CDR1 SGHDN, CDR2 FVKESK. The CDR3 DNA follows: TGTGCCAGCAGGACAGGGATTGACAATGAGCAGTTCTTC. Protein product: CASRTGIDNEQFF.

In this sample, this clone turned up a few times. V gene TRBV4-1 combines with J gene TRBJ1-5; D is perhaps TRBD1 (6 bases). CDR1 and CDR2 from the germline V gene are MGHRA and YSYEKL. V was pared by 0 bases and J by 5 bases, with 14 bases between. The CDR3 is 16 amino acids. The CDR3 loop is CASSQDRGAYHQPQHF. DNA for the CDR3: TGCGCCAGCAGCCAAGACCGGGGGGCTTATCATCAGCCCCAGCATTTT.

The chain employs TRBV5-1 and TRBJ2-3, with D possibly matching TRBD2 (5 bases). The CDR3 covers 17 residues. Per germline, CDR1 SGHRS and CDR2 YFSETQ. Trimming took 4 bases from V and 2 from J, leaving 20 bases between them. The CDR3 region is CASSPRTAQPVTDTQYF. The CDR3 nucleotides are TGCGCCAGCAGCCCCCGGACTGCCCAACCAGTCACAGATACGCAGTATTTT. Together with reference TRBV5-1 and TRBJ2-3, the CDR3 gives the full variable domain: KAGVTQTPRYLIKTRGQQVTLSCSPISGHRSVSWYQQTPGQGLQFLFEYFSETQRNKGNFPGRFSGRQFSNSRSEMNVSTLELGDSALYLCASSPRTAQPVTDTQYFGPGTRLTVL.

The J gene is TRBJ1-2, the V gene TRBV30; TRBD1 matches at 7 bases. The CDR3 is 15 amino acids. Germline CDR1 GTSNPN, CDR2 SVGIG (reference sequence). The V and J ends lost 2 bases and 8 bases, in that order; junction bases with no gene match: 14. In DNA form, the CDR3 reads TGTGCCTGGAGTTTCCCCCCACGTACAGGGGTCGGCTACACCTTC. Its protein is CAWSFPPRTGVGYTF.

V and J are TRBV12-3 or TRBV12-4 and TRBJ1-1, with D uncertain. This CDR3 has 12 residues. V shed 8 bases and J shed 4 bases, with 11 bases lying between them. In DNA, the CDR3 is TGTGCCAGCCTCGGGGTTTCCACTGAAGCTTTCTTT. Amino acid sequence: CASLGVSTEAFF.

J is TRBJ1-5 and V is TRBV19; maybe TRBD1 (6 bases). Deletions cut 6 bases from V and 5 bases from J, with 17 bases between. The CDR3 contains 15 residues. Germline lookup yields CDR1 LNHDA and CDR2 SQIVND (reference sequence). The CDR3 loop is CASSPPDRRYQPQHF. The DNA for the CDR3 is TGTGCCAGTAGCCCACCCGACAGGCGATATCAGCCCCAGCATTTT.

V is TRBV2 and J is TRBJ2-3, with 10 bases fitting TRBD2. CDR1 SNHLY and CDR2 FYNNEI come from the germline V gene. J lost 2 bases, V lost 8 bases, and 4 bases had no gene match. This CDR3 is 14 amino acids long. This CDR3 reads CASVLAGVTDTQYF. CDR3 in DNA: TGTGCCAGCGTTCTAGCGGGAGTCACAGATACGCAGTATTTT.

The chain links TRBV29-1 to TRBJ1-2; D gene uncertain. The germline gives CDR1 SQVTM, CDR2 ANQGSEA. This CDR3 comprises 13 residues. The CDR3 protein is CSSTRDDNYGYTF. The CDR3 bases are TGCTCGTCCACTAGGGATGATAACTATGGCTACACCTTC.

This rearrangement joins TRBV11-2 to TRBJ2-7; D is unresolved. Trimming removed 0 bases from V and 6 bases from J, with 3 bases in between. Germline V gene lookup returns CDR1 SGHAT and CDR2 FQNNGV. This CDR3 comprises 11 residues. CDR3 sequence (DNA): TGTGCCAGCAGCTTAGAATTCGAGCAGTACTTC. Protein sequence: CASSLEFEQYF. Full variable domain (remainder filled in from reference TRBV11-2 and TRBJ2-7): EAGVAQSPRYKIIEKRQSVAFWCNPISGHATLYWYQQILGQGPKLLIQFQNNGVVDDSQLPKDRFSAERLKGVDSTLKIQPAKLEDSAVYLCASSLEFEQYFGPGTRLTVT.

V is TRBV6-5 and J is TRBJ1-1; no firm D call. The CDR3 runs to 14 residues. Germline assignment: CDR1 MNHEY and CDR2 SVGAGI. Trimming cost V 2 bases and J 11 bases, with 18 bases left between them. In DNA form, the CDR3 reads TGTGCCAGCAGTTACACCCTGACGGGTAAAGGGGCTTTCTTT. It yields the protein CASSYTLTGKGAFF.

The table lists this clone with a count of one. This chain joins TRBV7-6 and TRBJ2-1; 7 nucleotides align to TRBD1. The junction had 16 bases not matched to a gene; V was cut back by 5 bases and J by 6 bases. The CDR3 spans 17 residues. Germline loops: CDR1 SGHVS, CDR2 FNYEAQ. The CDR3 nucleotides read TGTGCCAGCAGCCCTAGACAGGGCTCGGCTACGGTCAATGAGCAGTTCTTC. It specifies CASSPRQGSATVNEQFF.

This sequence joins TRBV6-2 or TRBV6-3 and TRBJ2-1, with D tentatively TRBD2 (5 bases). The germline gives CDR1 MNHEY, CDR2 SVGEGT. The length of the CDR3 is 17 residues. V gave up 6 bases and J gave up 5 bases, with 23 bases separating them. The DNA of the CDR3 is TGTGCCAGCAGCCCTACCTTGGGAGAAGCAAGGGACAATGAGCAGTTCTTC. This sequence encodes CASSPTLGEARDNEQFF.

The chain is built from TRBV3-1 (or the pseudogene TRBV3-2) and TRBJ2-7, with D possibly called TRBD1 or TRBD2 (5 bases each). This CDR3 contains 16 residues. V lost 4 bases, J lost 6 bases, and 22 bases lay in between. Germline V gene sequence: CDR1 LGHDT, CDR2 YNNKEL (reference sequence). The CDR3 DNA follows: TGTGCCAGCAGCCCTACCGGGACCCCAGCATGGGGCGAGCAGTACTTC. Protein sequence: CASSPTGTPAWGEQYF.